The rows below give T cell receptor beta chains drawn from one sample of a study of blood T cell repertoires in COVID-19. Clones were read by immunoSEQ multiplex PCR, and TCRdb kept only the in-frame ones, dropping some. Of 100,000 to 150,000 clones in the sample, approximately 88% were seen once. Sample: peripheral blood. The source is a man aged 70 or older with active COVID-19. CDR3s include the opening cysteine and the closing phenylalanine or tryptophan. Fields, in order: clone size, D gene, J gene, V gene, CDR3 DNA, CDR3 protein. D genes are given only for firm matches. Some rows mark clone size as missing; the rest say once, few, many or name a class of expanded clone.

>.|.|TRBJ2-7|TRBV27
TGTGCCAGCAGTTTAAGCCCCAGGAACGAGCAGTACTTC
CASSLSPRNEQYF
>.|.|TRBJ1-5|TRBV5-1
TGCGCCAGCAGCTTGGTACAGGGCGGACAGCCCCAGCATTTT
CASSLVQGGQPQHF
>.|.|TRBJ2-2|TRBV7-3
TGTGCCAGCAGCTCCCGGGGCGGGGAGCTGTTTTTT
CASSSRGGELFF
>.|TRBD1|TRBJ2-7|TRBV27
TGTGCCAGCAGTTTAGGGGACAGGGAGGGCGAGCAGTACTTC
CASSLGDREGEQYF
>.|.|TRBJ2-7|TRBV10-3
TGTGCCATCAGTGAGCTAGGGGATCAGGGCGAGCAGTACTTC
CAISELGDQGEQYF
>.|.|TRBJ1-2|TRBV7-2
TGTGCCAGCAGCTTAGCGTTAGGACAGACAACGGGCTACACCTTC
CASSLALGQTTGYTF
>.|TRBD1|TRBJ1-2|TRBV7-9
TGTGCCAGCAAAGTAGGGACAGGGGTTCGTGGCTACACCTTC
CASKVGTGVRGYTF
>.|TRBD1|TRBJ1-1|TRBV30
TGTGCCTGGAAACAGGGGGCGGCGACTGAAGCTTTCTTT
CAWKQGAATEAFF
>.|.|TRBJ2-7|TRBV14
TGTGCCAGCAGCCCTTGGGCCACATCCTACGAGCAGTACTTC
CASSPWATSYEQYF
>.|.|TRBJ2-7|TRBV9
TGTGCCAGCAGCGTAGATTTGGCGGGAATCGACGAGCAGTACTTC
CASSVDLAGIDEQYF
>.|TRBD1|TRBJ2-6|TRBV5-5
TGTGCCAGCAGCTTCCGACAGGGGCCTAACTCTGGGGCCAACGTCCTGACTTTC
CASSFRQGPNSGANVLTF
>.|TRBD2|TRBJ2-3|TRBV28
TGTGCCAGCAGTTTATACCTGGGACTAGGAGTAACAGATACGCAGTATTTT
CASSLYLGLGVTDTQYF
>.|TRBD1|TRBJ2-1|TRBV25-1
TGTGCCAGCAGTGACGGACAGGGAGCTCACAATGAGCAGTTCTTC
CASSDGQGAHNEQFF
>.|TRBD2|TRBJ2-1|TRBV11-2
TGTGCCAGCAGCTTAGATTACCAGCGGGATAAGTATGAGCAGTTCTTC
CASSLDYQRDKYEQFF
>.|.|TRBJ1-3|TRBV9
TGTGCCAGCAGCGCCTCAGGGCCTGGAAACACCATATATTTT
CASSASGPGNTIYF
>.|.|TRBJ2-3|TRBV9
TGTGCCAGCAGCGTAGCACAAGATACGCAGTATTTT
CASSVAQDTQYF
>once|TRBD2|TRBJ2-1|TRBV2
TGTGCCAGCATTCTCTTAGCGGGGAAGTTAGATGAGCAGTTCTTC
CASILLAGKLDEQFF
>.|TRBD2|TRBJ2-3|TRBV2
TGTGCCAGCAGTAGCGGGACTACTACGCAGTATTTT
CASSSGTTTQYF
>.|TRBD1|TRBJ2-7|TRBV7-6
TGTGCCAGCAGCCTACAGGGGTTTGCGGCCTACGAGCAGTACTTC
CASSLQGFAAYEQYF
>.|.|TRBJ2-7|TRBV28
TGTGCCAGCACTCACAGGTTTCGATCCTACGAGCAGTACTTC
CASTHRFRSYEQYF
>.|TRBD2|TRBJ2-1|TRBV7-2
TGTGCCAGCAGCTCGACTAGCGGGAGCGCGAATGAGCAGTTCTTC
CASSSTSGSANEQFF
>.|.|TRBJ1-1|TRBV3-1/TRBV3-2
TGTGCCAGCAGCCCCCCGCTGGGGGGAGAGAACACTGAAGCTTTCTTT
CASSPPLGGENTEAFF
>once|TRBD1|TRBJ2-5|TRBV7-9
TGTGCCAGCAGCTTCCAGAGACAGGGCCTTCAAGAGACCCAGTACTTC
CASSFQRQGLQETQYF
>.|.|TRBJ2-7|TRBV7-2
TGTGCCAGCAGCTTAGAGACAGCTACCTACGAGCAGTACTTC
CASSLETATYEQYF
>.|TRBD2|TRBJ2-1|TRBV30
TGTGCCTGGAGTGTACAACGGACTAGCGGGAGCCACAATGAGCAGTTCTTC
CAWSVQRTSGSHNEQFF